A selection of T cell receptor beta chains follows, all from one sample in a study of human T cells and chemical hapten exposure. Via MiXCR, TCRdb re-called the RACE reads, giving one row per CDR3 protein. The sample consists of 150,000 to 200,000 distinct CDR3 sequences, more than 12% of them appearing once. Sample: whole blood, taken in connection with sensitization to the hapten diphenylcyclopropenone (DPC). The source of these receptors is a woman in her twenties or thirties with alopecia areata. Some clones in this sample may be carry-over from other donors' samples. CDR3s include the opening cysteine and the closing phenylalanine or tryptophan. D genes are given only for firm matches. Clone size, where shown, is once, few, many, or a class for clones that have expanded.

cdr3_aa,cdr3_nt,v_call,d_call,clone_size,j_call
CASARAPSTGGETQYF,TGCGCCAGCGCCCGAGCCCCTTCTACAGGGGGGGAGACCCAGTACTTC,TRBV23-1,TRBD1,few,TRBJ2-5
CASSQDGTTNEKLFF,TGCGCCAGCAGCCAAGACGGAACAACTAATGAAAAACTGTTTTTT,TRBV5-1,NA,NA,TRBJ1-4
CSALTRQRGINREYF,TGCAGTGCTCTCACCCGGCAGCGGGGGATCAATCGGGAGTATTTT,TRBV20-1,TRBD2,few,TRBJ2-3
CASSQDPQSTNYGYTF,TGCGCCAGCAGCCAAGATCCCCAGAGTACTAACTATGGCTACACCTTC,TRBV4-3,NA,NA,TRBJ1-2
CASSLMTGYPFF,TGTGCCAGCAGCTTGATGACAGGGTACCCGTTCTTC,TRBV7-2,TRBD1,few,TRBJ2-1
CASSTRGGHQPQHF,TGTGCCAGCAGTACCAGGGGGGGCCATCAGCCCCAGCATTTT,TRBV6-6,TRBD1,NA,TRBJ1-5
CASSGTGGGTEAFF,TGTGCCAGCAGCGGAACAGGGGGCGGAACTGAAGCTTTCTTT,TRBV2,TRBD1,NA,TRBJ1-1
CASSLPRQGRDTQYF,TGTGCCAGCAGCTTGCCCCGACAGGGAAGAGATACGCAGTATTTT,TRBV5-4,TRBD1,few,TRBJ2-3
CASSQEPSVPGELFF,TGTGCCAGCAGCCAAGAGCCTAGCGTCCCCGGGGAGCTGTTTTTT,TRBV3-1,NA,few,TRBJ2-2
CASGNSGSRTEAFF,TGTGCCAGCGGAAATTCAGGAAGCCGAACTGAAGCTTTCTTT,TRBV12-3/TRBV12-4,NA,few,TRBJ1-1
CASMWQMNTEAFF,TGTGCCAGCATGTGGCAGATGAACACTGAAGCTTTCTTT,TRBV12-3/TRBV12-4,NA,few,TRBJ1-1
CSVDREKTEAFF,TGCAGCGTCGACAGAGAGAAGACTGAAGCTTTCTTT,TRBV29-1,NA,few,TRBJ1-1
CASSLDLESYTF,TGTGCCAGCAGCTTAGATTTGGAAAGCTACACCTTC,TRBV7-9,NA,NA,TRBJ1-2
CAISGGQQTGANVLTF,TGTGCCATCAGTGGGGGCCAGCAGACTGGGGCCAACGTCCTGACTTTC,TRBV10-3,NA,NA,TRBJ2-6
CASSRFSGGPHEQYF,TGTGCCAGCAGCCGGTTTAGCGGGGGGCCTCACGAGCAGTACTTC,TRBV5-6,TRBD2,many,TRBJ2-7
CAISLRTDNSPLHF,TGTGCCATCAGTCTGCGGACTGATAATTCACCCCTCCACTTT,TRBV10-3,NA,few,TRBJ1-6
CASSHRTGSGNTIYF,TGTGCCAGCAGTCACCGGACAGGTTCTGGAAACACCATATATTTT,TRBV6-2/TRBV6-3,TRBD1,NA,TRBJ1-3
CASSRGSLAGTSYNEQFF,TGTGCCAGCAGCCGTGGAAGCCTAGCGGGTACCTCCTACAATGAGCAGTTCTTC,TRBV3-1,TRBD2,NA,TRBJ2-1
CASSEAGKGNPYEQYF,TGTGCCAGCAGTGAAGCTGGCAAAGGGAACCCCTACGAGCAGTACTTC,TRBV6-1,NA,NA,TRBJ2-7
CSANRLAGGLGANVLTF,TGCAGTGCTAACCGACTAGCGGGAGGGCTCGGGGCCAACGTCCTGACTTTC,TRBV20-1,TRBD2,many,TRBJ2-6
CSVVRGPANEKLFF,TGCAGCGTTGTAAGGGGTCCGGCTAATGAAAAACTGTTTTTT,TRBV29-1,NA,many,TRBJ1-4
CSARDRGGAPVGPEAFF,TGCAGTGCTAGAGACCGCGGGGGGGCACCTGTCGGACCTGAAGCTTTCTTT,TRBV20-1,NA,many,TRBJ1-1
CASSPWTGGTGELFF,TGTGCCAGCAGCCCGTGGACGGGCGGCACCGGGGAGCTGTTTTTT,TRBV7-9,NA,many,TRBJ2-2
CASSLRDRGRFRNTIYF,TGTGCCAGCAGTTTACGAGACAGGGGACGCTTTAGAAACACCATATATTTT,TRBV28,TRBD1,many,TRBJ1-3
CASSLSGAGTGELFF,TGTGCCAGCAGCTTATCCGGGGCTGGCACCGGGGAGCTGTTTTTT,TRBV11-2,NA,many,TRBJ2-2
CASSSSVMNIQYF,TGTGCCAGCAGTTCTAGTGTGATGAACATTCAGTACTTC,TRBV28,NA,NA,TRBJ2-4
CSVEQGAGTEAFF,TGCAGCGTGGAACAGGGGGCAGGCACTGAAGCTTTCTTT,TRBV29-1,TRBD1,few,TRBJ1-1
CASSFGTRALNQPQHF,TGTGCCAGCAGCTTCGGTACCAGGGCTCTCAATCAGCCCCAGCATTTT,TRBV28,NA,few,TRBJ1-5
CASNSPTRLNTEAFF,TGTGCCAGCAATTCGCCGACCCGTTTGAACACTGAAGCTTTCTTT,TRBV28,NA,few,TRBJ1-1
CASSRETGRGSPLHF,TGCGCCAGCTCCAGAGAGACAGGGAGGGGTTCACCCCTCCACTTT,TRBV5-1,TRBD1,NA,TRBJ1-6
CASSEPLSGRRSPDTQYF,TGCGCCAGCAGTGAGCCTCTCTCGGGTAGGAGAAGCCCAGATACGCAGTATTTT,TRBV10-2,NA,few,TRBJ2-3
CASSLGSVLNTEAFF,TGTGCCAGCAGCTTAGGCTCAGTGTTAAACACTGAAGCTTTCTTT,TRBV11-2,NA,few,TRBJ1-1
CASRDRHGGTSEAFF,TGTGCCAGCAGGGACAGACATGGAGGGACATCTGAAGCTTTCTTT,TRBV7-2,NA,NA,TRBJ1-1
CASRSWAGGQEETQYF,TGTGCCAGCAGATCCTGGGCCGGGGGGCAGGAAGAGACCCAGTACTTC,TRBV12-3/TRBV12-4,NA,few,TRBJ2-5
CASTFGTLNTGELFF,TGTGCCAGCACCTTCGGGACTCTTAACACCGGGGAGCTGTTTTTT,TRBV12-3/TRBV12-4,NA,many,TRBJ2-2
CAIGTETYGYTF,TGTGCCATCGGGACAGAAACCTATGGCTACACCTTC,TRBV10-3,TRBD1,many,TRBJ1-2
CASSRDGNGYTF,TGTGCCAGCAGTAGGGATGGTAACGGCTACACCTTC,TRBV28,NA,NA,TRBJ1-2
CASSHTSAVDTQYF,TGCGCCAGCAGCCACACTAGCGCCGTAGATACGCAGTATTTT,TRBV4-3,TRBD2,NA,TRBJ2-3
CSVLRVHYEQYF,TGCAGCGTTTTGAGGGTACACTACGAGCAGTACTTC,TRBV29-1,NA,few,TRBJ2-7
CASSLARGAGELFF,TGTGCCAGCAGCTTAGCGAGGGGCGCCGGGGAGCTGTTTTTT,TRBV7-8,NA,few,TRBJ2-2
CASSGTSGDTYEQYF,TGTGCCAGCAGTGGGACTAGCGGGGACACCTACGAGCAGTACTTC,TRBV6-6,TRBD2,few,TRBJ2-7
CASSYSEEGGNYGYTF,TGTGCCAGCAGTTACTCGGAGGAAGGGGGTAACTATGGCTACACCTTC,TRBV6-2/TRBV6-3,NA,few,TRBJ1-2
CASSVRDFSSYNEQFF,TGTGCCAGCAGCGTTAGGGACTTTAGCTCCTACAATGAGCAGTTCTTC,TRBV11-2,NA,few,TRBJ2-1
CASSLASGPGDTQYF,TGTGCCAGCAGCTTAGCCTCAGGGCCTGGGGATACGCAGTATTTT,TRBV11-3,NA,many,TRBJ2-3
CASSLTVFQEVHF,TGTGCCAGCAGCTTAACCGTATTCCAGGAGGTTCACTTT,TRBV7-2,NA,NA,TRBJ1-6
CASSSLAFGTGELFF,TGTGCCAGCAGCTCCCTAGCTTTTGGCACCGGGGAGCTGTTTTTT,TRBV7-9,NA,few,TRBJ2-2